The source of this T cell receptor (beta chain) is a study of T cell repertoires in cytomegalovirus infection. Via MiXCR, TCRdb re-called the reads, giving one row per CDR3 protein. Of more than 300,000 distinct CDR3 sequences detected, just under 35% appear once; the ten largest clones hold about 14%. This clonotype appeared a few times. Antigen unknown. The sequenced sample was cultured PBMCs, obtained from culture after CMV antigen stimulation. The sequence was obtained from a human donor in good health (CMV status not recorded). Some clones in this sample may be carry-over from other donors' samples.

The CDR3 here is CASSRRTSNQPQHF. In DNA form, the CDR3 reads TGTGCCAGCAGCCGACGGACTAGCAATCAGCCCCAGCATTTT. The chain uses TRBV7-8 and TRBJ1-5; no reliable D call. In germline, CDR1 is SGHVS, CDR2 FQNEAQ. The CDR3 has 14 amino acids. Trimming removed 5 bases from V and 0 bases from J, with 8 bases in between.